The rows below give T cell receptor beta chains drawn from one sample of a study of blood T cell repertoires in COVID-19. Sequencing used immunoSEQ multiplex PCR; TCRdb keeps in-frame clones, though not all of them. There are 90,000 to 100,000 clones in the sample; around 88% occur only once, and about a sixth lies in the top ten. The sample consisted of peripheral blood. These receptors came from a woman aged 60-70 years with COVID-19, enrolled during active disease. Each CDR3 is given with its conserved first and last residue. D genes are given only for firm matches. Clone size is not always given. Where it is, it says once, few, many or a class for expanded clones.

NA	TRBJ1-1	TRBV9	NA	TGTGCCAGCAGCGTAGCTGGGGGGGGTAACACTGAAGCTTTCTTT	CASSVAGGGNTEAFF
TRBD1	TRBJ2-3	TRBV7-9	NA	TGTGCCAGCAGTACCTTAGGGACAGGGATTACAGATACGCAGTATTTT	CASSTLGTGITDTQYF
TRBD2	TRBJ2-1	TRBV6-2/TRBV6-3	NA	TGTGCCAGCAGTCCCGGGGGGGATTACAATGAGCAGTTCTTC	CASSPGGDYNEQFF
TRBD1	TRBJ1-5	TRBV19	once	TGTGCCAGTAGTATCGGACAGGGTAGCAATCAGCCCCAGCATTTT	CASSIGQGSNQPQHF
NA	TRBJ2-2	TRBV7-9	NA	TGTGCCAGCAGGACCGGGACAATGAACACCGGGGAGCTGTTTTTT	CASRTGTMNTGELFF
NA	TRBJ1-5	TRBV5-6	NA	TGTGCCAGCAGCTTGTACTCTCGGTCAAATCAGCCCCAGCATTTT	CASSLYSRSNQPQHF
TRBD1	TRBJ2-3	TRBV6-5	NA	TGTGCCAGCAGTAAACAGGGGGATACGCAGTATTTT	CASSKQGDTQYF
NA	TRBJ1-1	TRBV5-1	NA	TGCGCCAGCAGACTACAGGGCTCCACTGAAGCTTTCTTT	CASRLQGSTEAFF
TRBD2	TRBJ2-5	TRBV4-3	NA	TGCGCCAGCAGCCAAGAACTAGCGGGGGTTGGGGAGACCCAGTACTTC	CASSQELAGVGETQYF
NA	TRBJ2-3	TRBV19	NA	TGTGCCAGTAGTATCCAGGGATTTTGGGCAGATACGCAGTATTTT	CASSIQGFWADTQYF
NA	TRBJ2-7	TRBV5-1	NA	TGCGCCAGCAGCTGGAGGGGTCGAAGCGGGCGTTCCTACGAGCAGTACTTC	CASSWRGRSGRSYEQYF
NA	TRBJ2-3	TRBV4-1	NA	TGCGCCAGCAGCCAGCGGCGGGGCCCAGATACGCAGTATTTT	CASSQRRGPDTQYF
NA	TRBJ1-5	TRBV2	NA	TGTGCCAGCAGTGGAGGGAGTCGGGGTCAGCCCCAGCATTTT	CASSGGSRGQPQHF
NA	TRBJ1-2	TRBV14	NA	TGTGCCAGCAGCCAAAGACGGGGGACGGATTATGGCTACACCTTC	CASSQRRGTDYGYTF
NA	TRBJ2-2	TRBV30	once	TGTGCCTGGAGTGACGGACACTTCGGGGAGCTGTTTTTT	CAWSDGHFGELFF
TRBD1	TRBJ1-1	TRBV4-3	NA	TGCGCCAGCAGCCGGCGGACAGGGGGCGGCACTGAAGCTTTCTTT	CASSRRTGGGTEAFF
NA	TRBJ1-2	TRBV4-1	NA	TGCGCCAGCAACCCTGGGCAGGGCCCACTAAACTATGGCTACACCTTC	CASNPGQGPLNYGYTF
NA	TRBJ2-3	TRBV19	NA	TGTGCCAGTAGTATAGCAGGGTCCCCCTCGGCAGATACGCAGTATTTT	CASSIAGSPSADTQYF
TRBD2	TRBJ2-3	TRBV5-4	NA	TGTGCCAGCAGCTTCATCCCGGGGGGGGGTCAAGATACGCAGTATTTT	CASSFIPGGGQDTQYF
NA	TRBJ2-5	TRBV18	NA	TGTGCCAGCTCACTGGGGACTTCAGAGACCCAGTACTTC	CASSLGTSETQYF
TRBD2	TRBJ2-5	TRBV5-1	NA	TGCGCCAGCAGCTCCGGACTAGCGGGCCGAGAGACCCAGTACTTC	CASSSGLAGRETQYF
NA	TRBJ1-2	TRBV18	NA	TGTGCCAGCTCACCGAGCAGCGACTATGGCTACACCTTC	CASSPSSDYGYTF
TRBD1	TRBJ2-4	TRBV10-1	NA	TGCGCCAGCCTAACCGGGACAGACAAACTAGCCAAAAACATTCAGTACTTC	CASLTGTDKLAKNIQYF